What follows are 18 T cell receptor beta chains derived from one specimen sequenced in a study of blood T cell repertoires in COVID-19. Libraries were prepared by immunoSEQ multiplex PCR; TCRdb keeps only in-frame clonotypes and omits some of them. The table lists fewer than 600,000 clones, 89% of them singletons. The sample consisted of peripheral blood. All receptors come from a man younger than 35 with COVID-19, enrolled during active disease.

CDR3 nucleotide sequence: TGTGCCAGCAGCTTATCGGCGGACACTGAAGCTTTCTTT. Protein sequence: CASSLSADTEAFF. The chain combines TRBV11-2 with TRBJ1-1; D gene uncertain. Trimming cost V 2 bases and J 3 bases, with 7 bases left between them. This CDR3 has 13 amino acids. From germline, CDR1 is SGHAT and CDR2 FQNNGV.

There are a few counts of this clone. V and J are TRBV15 and TRBJ2-2; perhaps TRBD2 as D (5 bases). Trimming removed 5 bases at V and 0 bases at J, with 10 bases between. This CDR3 has 15 residues. CDR1 is LNHNV, CDR2 YYDKDF, per germline (reference sequence). CDR3 protein: CATSSSTANTGELFF. The CDR3 region has the DNA TGTGCCACCAGCTCTAGCACAGCGAACACCGGGGAGCTGTTTTTT. Full variable domain (outside the CDR3, taken from reference TRBV15 and TRBJ2-2): DAMVIQNPRYQVTQFGKPVTLSCSQTLNHNVMYWYQQKSSQAPKLLFHYYDKDFNNEADTPDNFQSRRPNTSFCFLDIRSPGLGDTAMYLCATSSSTANTGELFFGEGSRLTVL.

This clone was counted only a few times. This chain connects TRBV15 to TRBJ1-4; perhaps TRBD1 as D (6 bases). V lost 3 bases to trimming and J lost 8 bases, with 16 bases between them. The CDR3 sequence is 15 residues long. Looked up from germline, CDR1 is LNHNV and CDR2 is YYDKDF (reference sequence). Here the CDR3 DNA reads TGTGCCACCAGCAGTGCCCGGGGGGGCATGGAAAAACTGTTTTTT. As protein: CATSSARGGMEKLFF. The variable domain in full, with the rest retrieved from reference TRBV15 and TRBJ1-4, is DAMVIQNPRYQVTQFGKPVTLSCSQTLNHNVMYWYQQKSSQAPKLLFHYYDKDFNNEADTPDNFQSRRPNTSFCFLDIRSPGLGDTAMYLCATSSARGGMEKLFFGSGTQLSVL.

This rearrangement joins TRBV30 to TRBJ2-3; the match to TRBD2 covers 9 bases. The J segment lost 2 bases and the V segment lost 0 bases, leaving 9 bases of the junction unmatched. CDR3 length equals 17 residues. Germline CDR1 and CDR2: GTSNPN and SVGIG (reference sequence). DNA of the CDR3: TGTGCCTGGAGTGTTCCCCCCGCGGGGGGGGCCACAGATACGCAGTATTTT. Translation gives CAWSVPPAGGATDTQYF.

The chain recombines TRBV7-8 with TRBJ2-7; TRBD1 aligns across 7 bases. The V gene end was trimmed by 5 bases and the J gene end by 7 bases; junction bases not matched to a gene: 8. The CDR3 has 13 residues. Germline CDR1 SGHVS, CDR2 FQNEAQ. This chain's CDR3 is CASSTNRDREQYF. CDR3 nucleotides: TGTGCCAGCAGCACAAACCGGGACAGAGAGCAGTACTTC.

J is TRBJ2-5 and V is TRBV6-1, with D tentatively TRBD2 (5 bases). The germline CDR1 and CDR2 sequences are MNHNS and SASEGT. V lost 1 base to trimming and J lost 5 bases, with 14 bases between them. The CDR3 length is 15 residues. The CDR3 reads CASSEGVGSRETQYF. The CDR3 DNA sequence: TGTGCCAGCAGTGAAGGAGTGGGGAGCCGTGAGACCCAGTACTTC.

The chain links TRBV12-3 or TRBV12-4 to TRBJ2-1; perhaps TRBD2 as D (6 bases). Trimming took 5 bases from V and 6 from J, leaving 11 bases between them. This CDR3 contains 13 residues. The CDR3 is CASSRDFFNEQFF. The CDR3 DNA sequence: TGTGCCAGCAGTCGGGACTTTTTCAATGAGCAGTTCTTC.

This chain joins TRBV11-3 and TRBJ1-2, with a weak D call TRBD1 (6 bases). The CDR3 is 13 amino acids. V lost 5 bases to trimming and J lost 2 bases, with 9 bases between them. The germline V gene has CDR1 SGHNT and CDR2 YENEEA. The CDR3 is CASSQDRNYGYTF. The CDR3 coding sequence is TGTGCCAGCAGCCAGGACAGAAACTATGGCTACACCTTC. Based on the CDR3 plus reference TRBV11-3 and TRBJ1-2, the full variable domain is EAGVVQSPRYKIIEKKQPVAFWCNPISGHNTLYWYLQNLGQGPELLIRYENEEAVDDSQLPKDRFSAERLKGVDSTLKIQPAELGDSAVYLCASSQDRNYGYTFGSGTRLTVV.

This chain connects TRBV3-1 (or the pseudogene TRBV3-2) to TRBJ2-7; 8 nucleotides line up with TRBD2. Germline CDR1 is LGHDT and CDR2 is YNNKEL (reference sequence). V trimming: 6 bases; J trimming: 3 bases; junction bases outside the gene matches: 7. CDR3 length equals 14 residues. The DNA of the CDR3 is TGTGCCAGCAGTAGCGGGGCAAATAACTACGAGCAGTACTTC. As protein: CASSSGANNYEQYF.

This clone was detected once. The chain carries TRBV7-9 and TRBJ2-5; 9 bases agree with TRBD2. Germline assignment: CDR1 SEHNR and CDR2 FQNEAQ (reference sequence). Trimming at V came to 5 bases and at J to 5 bases, leaving 12 bases not matched to a gene. The CDR3 is made up of 16 amino acids. The CDR3 sequence: CASSPSWTSVVETQYF. In nucleotides, the CDR3 is TGTGCCAGCAGCCCATCCTGGACTAGCGTGGTGGAGACCCAGTACTTC.

The chain links TRBV7-9 to TRBJ2-3, with TRBD1 matching over 7 bases. The V gene end was trimmed by 5 bases and the J gene end by 1 base; junction bases not matched to a gene: 3. The CDR3 totals 14 residues. CDR1 SEHNR and CDR2 FQNEAQ come from the germline V gene (reference sequence). CDR3 residues: CASSAGQGTDTQYF. For the CDR3, the DNA is TGTGCCAGCAGCGCCGGACAGGGCACAGATACGCAGTATTTT.

The DNA for the CDR3 is TGCGCCAGCAGTGAGGGTCGGACAGGGGTATTATCTGGGGCCAACGTCCTGACTTTC. Translated, it gives CASSEGRTGVLSGANVLTF. This chain uses TRBV10-2 with TRBJ2-6; 9 bases align to TRBD1. Germline trimming cut 2 bases from V and 1 base from J; bases unmatched to any gene: 9. The CDR3 runs to 19 residues. Germline V gene sequence: CDR1 WSHSY, CDR2 SAAADI.

The chain links TRBV4-1 to TRBJ1-5, with D maybe TRBD1 (6 bases). The CDR3 sequence is 17 residues long. Trimming removed 0 bases at V and 4 bases at J, with 16 bases between. From germline, CDR1 is MGHRA and CDR2 YSYEKL. The CDR3 spells CASSQDGSTGRNQPQHF. CDR3 DNA sequence: TGCGCCAGCAGCCAAGATGGATCGACAGGACGTAATCAGCCCCAGCATTTT.

V usage is TRBV2 and J usage is TRBJ2-1; D is unclear. Germline V gene data show CDR1 as SNHLY and CDR2 as FYNNEI. This CDR3 region has 13 residues. Trimming cost V 6 bases and J 4 bases, with 10 bases left between them. The CDR3 DNA follows: TGTGCCAGCAGCGGCGGCCTGTACAATGAGCAGTTCTTC. Its translation is CASSGGLYNEQFF.

The rearrangement uses TRBV2 and TRBJ2-3; 9 nucleotides match TRBD2. CDR1 and CDR2 (germline): SNHLY, FYNNEI. This CDR3 is 15 amino acids long. The J segment lost 4 bases and the V segment lost 7 bases, leaving 9 bases of the junction unmatched. CDR3 residues: CASTLMGGGADTQYF. CDR3 nucleotides: TGTGCCAGCACCTTAATGGGCGGGGGGGCAGATACGCAGTATTTT.

V is TRBV6-5 and J is TRBJ1-1; 8 bases align to TRBD1. CDR3 length equals 13 residues. In germline, CDR1 is MNHEY, CDR2 SVGAGI. The junction had 3 bases not matched to a gene; V was cut back by 8 bases and J by 1 base. Here the CDR3 DNA reads TGTGCCAGCGGACAGGGATGGAACACTGAAGCTTTCTTT. Amino acid sequence: CASGQGWNTEAFF.

The CDR3 coding sequence is TGTGCCACCAGTGGTACCAGGGGAAAAGCTTTCTTT. Its protein is CATSGTRGKAFF. The chain is built from TRBV24-1 and TRBJ1-1, with D perhaps matching TRBD1 (6 bases). Per germline, CDR1 KGHDR and CDR2 SFDVKD. CDR3 length equals 12 residues. Trimming removed 5 bases at V and 9 bases at J, with 12 bases between.

The chain is built from TRBV13 and TRBJ2-5, with 12 nucleotides matching TRBD2. The CDR3 totals 14 residues. In germline, CDR1 is PRHDT, CDR2 FYEKMQ (reference sequence). The V and J ends lost 6 bases and 4 bases, in that order; junction bases with no gene match: 3. CDR3 DNA sequence: TGTGCCAGCAGGACGACTAGCGGGGGAGAGACCCAGTACTTC. The encoded protein is CASRTTSGGETQYF.